The clone carrying this T cell receptor (beta chain) came up once. The junction had 14 bases not matched to a gene; V was cut back by 5 bases and J by 9 bases. CDR3 length equals 16 residues. In germline, CDR1 is SGHAT, CDR2 FQNNGV. The table came from immunoSEQ multiplex PCR; TCRdb's copy has only in-frame clones and leaves some out. The sample has some 250,000 clones; about 80% are singletons. The sample originates from a study of control samples from healthy donors and cancer patients. This sequence originates from an older woman with lung cancer. The chain uses TRBV11-2 and TRBJ2-1; 9 nucleotides match TRBD2. Sequencing was carried out using PBMCs. The CDR3 region has the DNA TGTGCCAGCAGCCTTTTACCGGCTAGCGGGGTGGGTGAGCAGTTCTTC. Encoded protein: CASSLLPASGVGEQFF. The whole variable domain, remainder taken from reference TRBV11-2 and TRBJ2-1, is EAGVAQSPRYKIIEKRQSVAFWCNPISGHATLYWYQQILGQGPKLLIQFQNNGVVDDSQLPKDRFSAERLKGVDSTLKIQPAKLEDSAVYLCASSLLPASGVGEQFFGPGTRLTVL.